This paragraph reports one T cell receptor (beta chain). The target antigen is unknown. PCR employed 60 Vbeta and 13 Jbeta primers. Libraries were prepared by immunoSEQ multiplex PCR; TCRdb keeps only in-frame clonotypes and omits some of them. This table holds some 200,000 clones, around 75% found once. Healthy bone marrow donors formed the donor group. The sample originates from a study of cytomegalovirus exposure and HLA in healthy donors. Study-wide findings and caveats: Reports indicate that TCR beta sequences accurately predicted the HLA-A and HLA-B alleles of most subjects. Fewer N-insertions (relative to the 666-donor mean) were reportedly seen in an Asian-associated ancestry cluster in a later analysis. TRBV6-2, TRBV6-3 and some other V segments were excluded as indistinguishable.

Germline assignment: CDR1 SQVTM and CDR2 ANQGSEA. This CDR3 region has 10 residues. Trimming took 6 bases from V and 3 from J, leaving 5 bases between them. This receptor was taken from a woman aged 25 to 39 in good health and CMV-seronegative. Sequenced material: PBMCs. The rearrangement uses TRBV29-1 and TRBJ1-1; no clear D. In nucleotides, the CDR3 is TGCAGCGTCGAGTACACTGAAGCTTTCTTT. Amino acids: CSVEYTEAFF.